These 24 T cell receptor beta chains share one sample of origin, sequenced in a study of shared clonotypes between healthy human individuals. Generated by immunoSEQ multiplex PCR, the TCRdb table keeps only in-frame clones and is missing some. Of 110,000 or so clones detected, about two thirds appear once; the ten largest clones hold about 26%. The sample consisted of memory CD8+ T cells sorted from blood. Described subset: CD45RO+ cells pooled with CCR7-negative TemRA cells. The receptors shown here come from a woman younger than 45 in good health.

As regards this clone: This may arise from a read error, as a much more abundant clone is one base away. The genes are TRBV6-6 and TRBJ2-2; 12 bases line up with TRBD2. Trimming cost V 5 bases and J 5 bases; bases outside gene matches: 3. The CDR3 is made up of 15 amino acids. Germline V CDR1 and CDR2: MNHNY, SVGAGI (reference sequence). CDR3 nucleotides: TGTGCCAGCAGTGAGACTAGCGGGAGTACCGGGGAGCTGTTTTTT. This codes for CASSETSGSTGELFF.

In this sample, this clone turned up a few times. V and J are TRBV5-1 and TRBJ2-1, with TRBD2 identical over 10 bases. The CDR3 sequence is 15 residues long. The V segment lost 0 bases and the J segment 8 bases; nucleotides outside the gene matches: 5. The germline V gene encodes CDR1 SGHRS and CDR2 YFSETQ. The chain's CDR3 is CASSLGASGSDEQFF. CDR3 coding DNA: TGCGCCAGCAGCTTGGGTGCTAGCGGGAGCGATGAGCAGTTCTTC.

The chain has TRBV7-9 and TRBJ2-3; TRBD2 matches 12 bases. Germline V gene lookup returns CDR1 SEHNR and CDR2 FQNEAQ (reference sequence). The CDR3 contains 16 residues. V was pared by 6 bases and J by 0 bases, with 4 bases of the junction left unmatched. The CDR3 is CASSLTSGRSTDTQYF. CDR3 DNA: TGTGCCAGCAGTTTAACTAGCGGGAGGAGCACAGATACGCAGTATTTT.

The genes are TRBV28 and TRBJ2-6; D gene uncertain. V lost 4 bases, J lost 1 base, and 8 bases lay in between. The CDR3 sequence is 15 residues long. Germline CDR1 reads MDHEN; CDR2 reads SYDVKM. This CDR3 reads CASSYEISGANVLTF. For the CDR3, the DNA is TGTGCCAGCAGTTATGAGATATCTGGGGCCAACGTCCTGACTTTC.

This clone has a handful of counts. This chain links TRBV25-1 with TRBJ1-2; no clear D. This CDR3 has 12 residues. CDR1 MGHDK and CDR2 SYGVNS come from the germline V gene. The V end lost 6 bases, the J end lost 5 bases, and 10 bases lay between the germline ends. CDR3 DNA: TGTGCCAGCAGGACGGGAACTTATGGCTACACCTTC. It translates to CASRTGTYGYTF.

The gene calls are TRBV19 and TRBJ1-2; possible D gene TRBD1, 5 bases. The CDR3 loop spans 18 amino acids. Trimming shortened V by 5 bases and J by 4 bases, and 26 bases separated the two germline ends. Germline lookup yields CDR1 LNHDA and CDR2 SQIVND (reference sequence). The DNA of the CDR3 is TGTGCCAGTAGTCCTGATTGGGACCGGAGGCTTCTTGGCTATGGCTACACCTTC. Protein: CASSPDWDRRLLGYGYTF.

Only one count was recorded for this clone. DNA of the CDR3: TGCACTTACTTGGAGGGACTTGGGGATACGCAGTATTTT. Translated, it gives CTYLEGLGDTQYF. This chain connects TRBV29-1 to TRBJ2-3; tentative D call: TRBD2 (6 bases). Germline-derived CDR1 and CDR2 are SQVTM and ANQGSEA. This CDR3 is 13 amino acids long.

This clone was recorded once. CDR3: CASSQGASGSYEQYF. CDR3 bases: TGTGCCAGCAGCCAAGGGGCTAGCGGGAGCTACGAGCAGTACTTC. V is TRBV7-9 and J is TRBJ2-7, with TRBD2 identical over 10 bases. The V and J ends lost 5 bases and 3 bases, in that order; junction bases with no gene match: 7. This CDR3 is built from 15 residues. CDR1 SEHNR and CDR2 FQNEAQ come from the germline V gene (reference sequence).

The gene calls are TRBV28 and TRBJ2-6; weak D call: TRBD2 (5 bases). Germline CDR1 reads MDHEN; CDR2 reads SYDVKM. The length of the CDR3 is 15 residues. Trimming took 5 bases from V and 0 from J, leaving 8 bases between them. CDR3 region: CASSPRDSGANVLTF. The CDR3 DNA reads TGTGCCAGCAGTCCACGGGACTCTGGGGCCAACGTCCTGACTTTC. The variable domain in full, completed from reference TRBV28 and TRBJ2-6, reads DVKVTQSSRYLVKRTGEKVFLECVQDMDHENMFWYRQDPGLGLRLIYFSYDVKMKEKGDIPEGYSVSREKKERFSLILESASTNQTSMYLCASSPRDSGANVLTFGAGSRLTVL.

This clone occurred a few times. One end of the junction fails to match germline, which may point to a read error. V usage is TRBV11-3 and J usage is TRBJ1-3; D gene ambiguous. The CDR3 has 10 amino acids. The V gene's germline CDR1 is SGHNT and CDR2 YENEEA. The DNA for the CDR3 is TGTGCCAGCAGCGGAGAGTTGCGTAATTTT. Protein: CASSGELRNF.

V is TRBV7-2 and J is TRBJ1-2; 10 nucleotides line up with TRBD1. Trimming removed 4 bases from V and 1 base from J; junction bases left unmatched: 9. The CDR3 has 17 amino acids. Germline CDR1 is SGHTA and CDR2 is FQGNSA. The CDR3 sequence: CASSSYRDRGLNYGYTF. In DNA, the CDR3 is TGTGCCAGCAGCTCCTACCGGGACAGGGGACTTAACTATGGCTACACCTTC.

The rearrangement uses TRBV6-6 and TRBJ2-3, with a tentative D call TRBD2 (5 bases). This CDR3 has 15 amino acids. Trimming removed 5 bases at V and 7 bases at J, with 19 bases between. Germline loops: CDR1 MNHNY, CDR2 SVGAGI (reference sequence). The chain's CDR3 is CASSVGVDTGNTQYF. The CDR3 nucleotides read TGTGCCAGCAGTGTGGGAGTTGACACTGGAAATACGCAGTATTTT.

This rearrangement joins TRBV7-2 to TRBJ2-1, with TRBD2 matching over 14 bases. The CDR3 covers 19 residues. CDR1 is SGHTA, CDR2 FQGNSA, per germline. The V gene end was trimmed by 5 bases and the J gene end by 0 bases; junction bases not matched to a gene: 9. In DNA, the CDR3 is TGTGCCAGCAGCCCGGGACTAGCGGGAGTTTTCAGCTCCTACAATGAGCAGTTCTTC. Protein sequence: CASSPGLAGVFSSYNEQFF.

J is TRBJ2-7 and V is TRBV10-1, with 8 bases that match TRBD1. CDR1 and CDR2 (germline): WNHNN, SYGVQD (reference sequence). Trimming removed 2 bases from V and 1 base from J; junction bases left unmatched: 1. The CDR3 runs to 14 residues. The CDR3 DNA reads as TGCGCCAGCAGTGAGACAGGGGGGTCCTACGAGCAGTACTTC. Its protein is CASSETGGSYEQYF.

Details on this clone: A single base separates this from a much larger clone, so it may be a read error. At the DNA level, this CDR3 is encoded by other sequences in the same sample as well. This chain connects TRBV6-4 to TRBJ2-2, with unresolved D. The V end lost 3 bases, the J end lost 1 base, and 3 bases lay between the germline ends. Germline CDR1 MRHNA, CDR2 SNTAGT. This CDR3 spans 13 amino acids. The CDR3 is CASSEGNTGELFF. The CDR3 nucleotides read TGTGCCAGCAGTGAAGGGAACACCGGGGAGCTGTTTTTT.

The V and J genes are TRBV28 and TRBJ1-2, with D maybe TRBD1 (6 bases). The CDR3 extends over 13 amino acids. Trimming stripped 6 bases from V and 4 bases from J, with 12 bases between. Germline V gene sequence: CDR1 MDHEN, CDR2 SYDVKM. In DNA form, the CDR3 reads TGTGCCAGCAGCCGGGGGCGCGTCTATGGCTACACCTTC. Its translation: CASSRGRVYGYTF.

This clone was detected a few times. The V and J genes are TRBV27 and TRBJ2-5; D might be TRBD2 (5 bases). The CDR3 is 15 residues long. Germline assignment: CDR1 MNHEY and CDR2 SMNVEV (reference sequence). Trimming removed 7 bases from V and 2 bases from J, with 17 bases in between. The CDR3 protein is CASTRVPGWQETQYF. Written as DNA, the CDR3 is TGTGCCAGCACGAGGGTCCCGGGGTGGCAAGAGACCCAGTACTTC.

The genes are TRBV4-1 and TRBJ2-7, with TRBD1 as a possible D gene (8 bases). CDR1 is MGHRA and CDR2 is YSYEKL in the germline V gene. CDR3 length equals 17 residues. Trimming took 2 bases from V and 5 from J, leaving 22 bases between them. The CDR3 nucleotides are TGCGCCAGCAGCCAATTGCTTCTGGGAGGGACAGGTGACGAGCAGTACTTC. It specifies CASSQLLLGGTGDEQYF.

There are a few counts of this clone. The chain links TRBV2 to TRBJ1-2; a possible D gene is TRBD1 (5 bases). CDR3 size: 11 residues. The germline V and J ends were trimmed by 8 bases and 3 bases, with 7 bases remaining between them. CDR1 is SNHLY and CDR2 is FYNNEI in the germline V gene. The CDR3 loop is CASGTYYGYTF. Written as DNA, the CDR3 is TGTGCCAGCGGGACCTACTATGGCTACACCTTC. The full variable domain, completed using reference TRBV2 and TRBJ1-2, is EPEVTQTPSHQVTQMGQEVILRCVPISNHLYFYWYRQILGQKVEFLVSFYNNEISEKSEIFDDQFSVERPDGSNFTLKIRSTKLEDSAMYFCASGTYYGYTFGSGTRLTVV.

The CDR3 DNA reads TGTGCCAGCAGCTCGACGGGACCAATTAAGTTCTTC. It translates to CASSSTGPIKFF. The chain couples TRBV11-2 to TRBJ2-1; D may be TRBD1 or TRBD2 (5 bases each). Trimming took 4 bases from V and 14 from J, leaving 15 bases between them. The germline CDR1 and CDR2 sequences are SGHAT and FQNNGV. The CDR3 has 12 amino acids.

The chain has TRBV30 and TRBJ1-5; perhaps TRBD1 as D (5 bases). Germline V gene sequence: CDR1 GTSNPN, CDR2 SVGIG (reference sequence). The length of the CDR3 is 15 residues. Trimming took 0 bases from V and 1 from J, leaving 10 bases between them. The CDR3 bases are TGTGCCTGGAGTGTCCTGGGGGACAGCAATCAGCCCCAGCATTTT. Amino acid sequence: CAWSVLGDSNQPQHF.

The rearrangement links TRBV5-4 to TRBJ2-7; TRBD1 or TRBD2 may be the D gene (5 bases each). Germline V gene sequence: CDR1 SGHNT, CDR2 YYREEE (reference sequence). This CDR3 has 14 residues. V was pared by 4 bases and J by 6 bases, with 17 bases between. The CDR3 sequence is CASSLRDHLTEQYF. DNA of the CDR3: TGTGCCAGCAGCCTCCGGGACCACCTCACCGAGCAGTACTTC. Variable domain in full (rest from reference TRBV5-4 and TRBJ2-7): ETGVTQSPTHLIKTRGQQVTLRCSSQSGHNTVSWYQQALGQGPQFIFQYYREEENGRGNFPPRFSGLQFPNYSSELNVNALELDDSALYLCASSLRDHLTEQYFGPGTRLTVT.

This rearrangement joins TRBV27 to TRBJ1-2; D ambiguous. This CDR3 spans 16 amino acids. V was clipped by 6 bases and J by 0 bases, with 17 bases between them. Germline V gives CDR1 MNHEY, CDR2 SMNVEV (reference sequence). The CDR3 DNA reads as TGTGCCAGCAGCCAGCGGTGGGGAATTACTAACTATGGCTACACCTTC. Protein: CASSQRWGITNYGYTF.

Ten or more counts support this clone. The rearrangement joins TRBV6-4 to TRBJ2-6, with 7 bases lining up with TRBD1. Trimming removed 2 bases from V and 4 bases from J; junction bases left unmatched: 5. Germline V gene data show CDR1 as MRHNA and CDR2 as SNTAGT. The CDR3 has 16 residues. The CDR3 here is CASSDGQAAGANVLTF. The CDR3, as DNA: TGTGCCAGCAGTGACGGACAGGCTGCCGGGGCCAACGTCCTGACTTTC.